The clone carrying this TCR beta chain was seen more than once but under ten times. The antigen is unknown. This record comes from a study of T-cell memory formation after mild COVID-19. Study-wide points: A balance of CD4 and CD8 characterized clones contracting day 15 to 85, whereas later expanders leaned CD4+. Memory from before infection featured some responding clones, which suggests cross-reactive memory joined.

5'RACE with constant-segment primers built TCRalpha and TCRbeta cDNA libraries with UMIs. Each CDR3 protein is one row after TCRdb ran MiXCR on the 5' RACE reads. In the table there are roughly 600,000 distinct CDR3 sequences, about a sixth of which are singletons. Trimming pared 3 bases from V and 7 bases from J, leaving 14 bases between. CDR3 length: 13 amino acids. Per the germline V gene, CDR1 is SGHRS and CDR2 is YFSETQ. This receptor was identified in an adult woman who had mild COVID-19 (a few samples of this study predate the infection). Cell type and time point are not known. The rearrangement joins TRBV5-1 to TRBJ2-7; D might be TRBD1 (6 bases). Sequencing input: PBMCs or a T cell subset sorted from them (not recorded which). The CDR3 loop reads CASSWDTAREQYF. CDR3 nucleotides: TGCGCCAGCAGCTGGGACACAGCCCGTGAGCAGTACTTC.